The 24 T cell receptor beta chains listed next were all sequenced from one sample in a study of chemoradiotherapy in HPV16-positive cancers. The assay was immunoSEQ multiplex PCR, and TCRdb's table has in-frame clones only and misses some. The sample consists of thousands of clones, 84% of them appearing once. Sequences were derived from tumor tissue, sampled from a patient who underwent chemoradiotherapy. The source is a human donor with HPV-associated anogenital cancer.

This clone appeared once. The junction and the germline gene differ at one end; a read error may be behind it. The chain couples TRBV10-3 to TRBJ2-7; 7 positions agree with TRBD1. This CDR3 spans 12 amino acids. Germline V lookup: CDR1 ENHRY, CDR2 SYGVKD. The CDR3 nucleotides are TGTGCCATCAGTGAGTCGCCGGGACAGCCCTTCTTC. Its translation is CAISESPGQPFF.

This clone was seen only once. This rearrangement joins TRBV29-1 to TRBJ2-4; either TRBD1 or TRBD2 may supply D (5 bases each). Germline values: CDR1 SQVTM, CDR2 ANQGSEA. Trimming took off 0 bases at V and 1 base at J, with 13 bases between the two ends. The CDR3 is 16 amino acids. The CDR3 is CSVEDGGSSAKNIQYF. Here the CDR3 DNA reads TGCAGCGTTGAAGATGGGGGAAGTAGTGCCAAAAACATTCAGTACTTC.

This clone has a handful of counts. This chain joins TRBV5-5 and TRBJ2-5; 12 bases match TRBD1. Germline trimming cut 3 bases from V and 5 bases from J; bases unmatched to any gene: 8. Germline-derived CDR1 and CDR2 are SGHKS and YYEKEE (reference sequence). This CDR3 is 16 amino acids long. CDR3 sequence (DNA): TGTGCCAGCAGCTCGGGGACCGGGACAGGGGGCGAGACCCAGTACTTC. This sequence encodes CASSSGTGTGGETQYF.

J is TRBJ2-1 and V is TRBV9; the D gene is possibly TRBD2 (7 bases). V lost 5 bases and J lost 5, with 17 bases in between. Germline values: CDR1 SGDLS, CDR2 YYNGEE. The CDR3 extends over 15 amino acids. In nucleotides, the CDR3 is TGTGCCAGCAGTAGGGGGGGGGTTAGAAACAATGAGCAGTTCTTC. Its protein is CASSRGGVRNNEQFF.

V is TRBV11-1 and J is TRBJ2-5, with a tentative D call TRBD1 (5 bases). Germline loops: CDR1 SGHAT, CDR2 FQDESV (reference sequence). V lost 2 bases and J lost 4, with 5 bases in between. The CDR3 has 12 amino acids. In DNA form, the CDR3 reads TGTGCCAGCAGCTTAAGGGGAGAGACCCAGTACTTC. It is translated as CASSLRGETQYF.

The chain joins TRBV6-5 to TRBJ1-1; D is ambiguous. This CDR3 region has 13 residues. The germline CDR1 and CDR2 sequences are MNHEY and SVGAGI. Deletions cut 2 bases from V and 3 bases from J, with 7 bases between. As DNA, the CDR3 is TGTGCCAGCAGTTACCGGGCGTACACTGAAGCTTTCTTT. Translation: CASSYRAYTEAFF.

This chain links TRBV7-6 with TRBJ2-5, with D perhaps matching TRBD2 (6 bases). Germline CDR1 is SGHVS and CDR2 is FNYEAQ. This CDR3 comprises 13 residues. V shed 2 bases and J shed 5 bases, with 9 bases lying between them. The DNA for the CDR3 is TGTGCCAGCAGCTTATCAGGAGGGGAGACCCAGTACTTC. This gives the protein CASSLSGGETQYF.

The chain combines TRBV29-1 with TRBJ2-3; perhaps TRBD1 as D (8 bases). Germline V gene sequence: CDR1 SQVTM, CDR2 ANQGSEA. CDR3 length equals 13 residues. Trimming pared 6 bases from V and 3 bases from J, leaving 13 bases between. The CDR3 DNA sequence: TGCAGCGTCGAACAGGGGGGGACAGATACGCAGTATTTT. Protein sequence: CSVEQGGTDTQYF.

The chain carries TRBV7-2 and TRBJ2-1; D not resolved. This CDR3 is 15 amino acids long. Germline lookup yields CDR1 SGHTA and CDR2 FQGNSA. The V end was cut by 2 bases, the J end by 3 bases, with 11 bases between. The CDR3 DNA sequence: TGTGCCAGCAGCTTAATAAGCCCCCTCTACAATGAGCAGTTCTTC. Its protein product is CASSLISPLYNEQFF.

V and J are TRBV7-2 and TRBJ1-1; D is unresolved. Germline CDR1 and CDR2: SGHTA and FQGNSA. This CDR3 spans 13 amino acids. V was shortened by 0 bases and J by 7 bases, with 9 bases between the two germline ends. DNA of the CDR3: TGTGCCAGCAGCTTAGCGCTGGCATTTGAAGCTTTCTTT. Amino acids: CASSLALAFEAFF.

The chain uses TRBV10-3 and TRBJ2-7; D is perhaps TRBD2 (6 bases). The germline CDR1 and CDR2 sequences are ENHRY and SYGVKD. The CDR3 is made up of 15 amino acids. V lost 2 bases and J lost 2, with 13 bases in between. In nucleotides, the CDR3 is TGTGCCATCAGTGAGGCCACAGGCGGGGCCTACGAGCAGTACTTC. This translates into CAISEATGGAYEQYF.

The chain is built from TRBV7-3 and TRBJ1-2, with TRBD1 matching over 8 bases. V was clipped by 1 base and J by 4 bases; unmatched bases: 5. The CDR3 covers 15 residues. Germline loops: CDR1 SGHTA, CDR2 FQGTGA. CDR3 protein: CASSLSGTGVYGYTF. The DNA for the CDR3 is TGTGCCAGCAGCTTAAGCGGGACAGGAGTCTATGGCTACACCTTC. The entire variable domain, with the rest obtained from reference TRBV7-3 and TRBJ1-2, is as follows: GAGVSQTPSNKVTEKGKYVELRCDPISGHTALYWYRQSLGQGPEFLIYFQGTGAADDSGLPNDRFFAVRPEGSVSTLKIQRTERGDSAVYLCASSLSGTGVYGYTFGSGTRLTVV.

The count of this clone is one. The V gene is TRBV30, the J gene TRBJ1-2, with D perhaps matching TRBD1 (5 bases). The length of the CDR3 is 13 residues. Trimming took 0 bases from V and 2 from J, leaving 7 bases between them. Germline V lookup: CDR1 GTSNPN, CDR2 SVGIG (reference sequence). The CDR3 loop reads CAWSVWGNYGYTF. The CDR3 region has the DNA TGTGCCTGGAGTGTGTGGGGGAACTATGGCTACACCTTC.

J is TRBJ2-5 and V is TRBV6-5; perhaps TRBD1 as D (8 bases). The V and J ends lost 8 bases and 2 bases respectively, with 18 bases between them. Germline lookup yields CDR1 MNHEY and CDR2 SVGAGI. There are 15 residues in the CDR3. The CDR3 loop reads CASRMGGTGQETQYF. CDR3 bases: TGTGCCAGCCGTATGGGGGGGACAGGTCAAGAGACCCAGTACTTC.

The J gene is TRBJ1-5, the V gene TRBV5-3; D ambiguous. Being an ORF, TRBV5-3 has a function that is uncertain. The CDR3 totals 18 residues. Trimming took 4 bases from V and 1 from J, leaving 21 bases between them. The DNA of the CDR3 is TGTGCCAGAAGCGGAGCTTTCAAGGCCCAATTCAGCAATCAGCCCCAGCATTTT. Its protein product is CARSGAFKAQFSNQPQHF.

V is TRBV5-1 and J is TRBJ1-2; a possible D gene is TRBD1 (6 bases). The CDR3 covers 16 residues. CDR1 and CDR2 from the germline V gene are SGHRS and YFSETQ. The V end lost 0 bases, the J end lost 0 bases, and 12 bases lay between the germline ends. CDR3 amino acids: CASSLDHRASNYGYTF. The CDR3 DNA follows: TGCGCCAGCAGCTTGGATCACAGGGCCTCTAACTATGGCTACACCTTC.

In its sample, this clone ranks as large. The V and J genes are TRBV6-4 and TRBJ2-1; no clear D. Looked up from germline, CDR1 is MRHNA and CDR2 is SNTAGT. The CDR3 consists of 13 residues. Trimming cost V 3 bases and J 14 bases, with 17 bases left between them. The CDR3 DNA reads TGTGCCAGCAGTGAAGCACGGTCGTCAGGAAAGTTCTTC. This encodes CASSEARSSGKFF.

The J gene is TRBJ2-2, the V gene TRBV6-5, with D perhaps matching TRBD1 (5 bases). The V end was cut by 7 bases, the J end by 3 bases, with 15 bases between. Germline CDR1 MNHEY, CDR2 SVGAGI. CDR3 length equals 15 residues. Here the CDR3 DNA reads TGTGCCAGCACCCCCTGGGAACAGGACACCGGGGAGCTGTTTTTT. Its protein product is CASTPWEQDTGELFF.

J is TRBJ1-1 and V is TRBV5-1, with 10 bases that match TRBD1. V was pared by 4 bases and J by 1 base, with 4 bases of the junction left unmatched. The CDR3 covers 15 residues. Germline values: CDR1 SGHRS, CDR2 YFSETQ. CDR3 protein: CASSVTGGANTEAFF. CDR3 DNA sequence: TGCGCCAGCAGCGTGACAGGGGGCGCGAACACTGAAGCTTTCTTT.

The rearrangement uses TRBV4-3 and TRBJ1-1; 8 bases agree with TRBD1. Germline assignment: CDR1 LGHNA and CDR2 YSLEER. V lost 0 bases, J lost 6 bases, and 3 bases stayed unmatched. The CDR3 is 14 residues long. Here the CDR3 reads CASSQEGQGAEAFF. Here the CDR3 DNA reads TGCGCCAGCAGCCAAGAAGGACAGGGCGCTGAAGCTTTCTTT.

The chain is built from TRBV27 and TRBJ2-1, with 15 bases fitting TRBD2. The CDR3 has 15 amino acids. CDR1 and CDR2 from the germline V gene are MNHEY and SMNVEV (reference sequence). With 8 bases clipped from V and 2 bases from J, the junction kept 1 base outside the gene matches. Here the CDR3 reads CASGLAGGAYNEQFF. The CDR3 DNA reads TGTGCCAGCGGACTAGCGGGGGGGGCCTACAATGAGCAGTTCTTC.

V and J are TRBV6-5 and TRBJ2-7; D is unresolved. The CDR3 runs 15 residues. V was shortened by 0 bases and J by 0 bases, with 9 bases between the two germline ends. Germline V gene lookup returns CDR1 MNHEY and CDR2 SVGAGI. The CDR3 nucleotides read TGTGCCAGCAGTTACTCGACCGGGCCCTCCTACGAGCAGTACTTC. This sequence encodes CASSYSTGPSYEQYF.

This sequence joins TRBV4-3 and TRBJ1-1; D not resolved. CDR1 is LGHNA and CDR2 is YSLEER in the germline V gene. V was trimmed by 1 base and J by 1 base, leaving 13 bases between them. This CDR3 is built from 16 residues. The CDR3 here is CASSQGPPGGNTEAFF. CDR3 sequence (DNA): TGCGCCAGCAGCCAAGGACCACCAGGAGGGAACACTGAAGCTTTCTTT.

The rearrangement joins TRBV11-2 to TRBJ2-7; 8 bases are a match to TRBD2. This CDR3 spans 13 amino acids. The junction had 2 bases not matched to a gene; V was cut back by 4 bases and J by 3 bases. Looked up from germline, CDR1 is SGHAT and CDR2 is FQNNGV. CDR3 protein: CASSSGRGYEQYF. The CDR3 DNA reads as TGTGCCAGCAGCTCCGGGAGGGGCTACGAGCAGTACTTC.